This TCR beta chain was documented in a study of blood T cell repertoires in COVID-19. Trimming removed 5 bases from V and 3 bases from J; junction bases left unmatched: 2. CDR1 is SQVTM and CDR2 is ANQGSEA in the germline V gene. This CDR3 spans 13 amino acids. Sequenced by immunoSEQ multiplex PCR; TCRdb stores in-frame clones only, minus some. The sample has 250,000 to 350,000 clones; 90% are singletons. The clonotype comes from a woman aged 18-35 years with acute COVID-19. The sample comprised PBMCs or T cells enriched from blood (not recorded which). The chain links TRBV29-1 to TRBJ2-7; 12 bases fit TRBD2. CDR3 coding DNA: TGCAGCGTTCAGACTAGCGGGGGCTACGAGCAGTACTTC. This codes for CSVQTSGGYEQYF.